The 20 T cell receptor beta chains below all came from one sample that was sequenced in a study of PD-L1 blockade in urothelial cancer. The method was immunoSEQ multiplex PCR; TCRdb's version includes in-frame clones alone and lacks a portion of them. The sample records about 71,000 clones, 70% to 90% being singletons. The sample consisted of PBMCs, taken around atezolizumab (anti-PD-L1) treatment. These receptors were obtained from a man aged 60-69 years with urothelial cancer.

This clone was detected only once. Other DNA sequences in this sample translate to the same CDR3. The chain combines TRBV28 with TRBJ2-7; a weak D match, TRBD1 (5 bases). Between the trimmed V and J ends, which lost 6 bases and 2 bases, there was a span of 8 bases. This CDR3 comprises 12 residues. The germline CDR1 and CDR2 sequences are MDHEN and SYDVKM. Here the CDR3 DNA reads TGTGCCAGCAGCCCACAGGCCTACGAGCAGTACTTC. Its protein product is CASSPQAYEQYF.

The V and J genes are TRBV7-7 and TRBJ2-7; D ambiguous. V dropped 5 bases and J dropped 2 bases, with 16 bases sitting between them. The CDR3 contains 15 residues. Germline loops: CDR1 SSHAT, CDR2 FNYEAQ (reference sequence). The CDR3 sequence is CASSETRNRPYEQYF. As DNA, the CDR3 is TGTGCCAGCAGCGAGACGAGGAACCGACCCTACGAGCAGTACTTC.

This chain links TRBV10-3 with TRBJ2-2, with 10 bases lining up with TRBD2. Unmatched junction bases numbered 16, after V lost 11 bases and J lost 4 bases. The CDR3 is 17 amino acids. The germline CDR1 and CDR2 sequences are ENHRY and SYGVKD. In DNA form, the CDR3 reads TGTGCCGCCCTGGGGCCAGCGGGGGGGCGGGGCACCGGGGAGCTGTTTTTT. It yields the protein CAALGPAGGRGTGELFF.

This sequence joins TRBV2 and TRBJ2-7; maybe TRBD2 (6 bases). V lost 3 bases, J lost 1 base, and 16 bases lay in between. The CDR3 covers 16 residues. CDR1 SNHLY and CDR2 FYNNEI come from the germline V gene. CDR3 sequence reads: CASSEGRWGRSYEQYF. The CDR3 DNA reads TGTGCCAGCAGTGAGGGGAGGTGGGGCAGATCCTACGAGCAGTACTTC.

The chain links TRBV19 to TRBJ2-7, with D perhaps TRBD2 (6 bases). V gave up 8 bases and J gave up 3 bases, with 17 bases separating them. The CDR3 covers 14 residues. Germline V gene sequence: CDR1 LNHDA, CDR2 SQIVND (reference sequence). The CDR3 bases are TGTGCCAGTCGGCCTCGGCGGGGTTTCTACGAGCAGTACTTC. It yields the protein CASRPRRGFYEQYF.

As DNA, the CDR3 is TGTGCCAGCAGCGAAAACACCCAACAGGGGTCATATGGTGAGCAGTTCTTC. Protein: CASSENTQQGSYGEQFF. The rearrangement joins TRBV11-2 to TRBJ2-1; the match to TRBD1 covers 7 bases. Germline-derived CDR1 and CDR2 are SGHAT and FQNNGV. Trimming at V came to 5 bases and at J to 9 bases, leaving 19 bases not matched to a gene. This CDR3 has 17 residues.

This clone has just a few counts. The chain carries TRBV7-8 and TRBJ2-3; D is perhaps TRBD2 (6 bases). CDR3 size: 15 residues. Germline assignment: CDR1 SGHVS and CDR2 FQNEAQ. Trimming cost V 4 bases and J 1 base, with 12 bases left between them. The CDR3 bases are TGTGCCAGCAGCTCCTCAGGGACTGGCACAGATACGCAGTATTTT. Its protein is CASSSSGTGTDTQYF.

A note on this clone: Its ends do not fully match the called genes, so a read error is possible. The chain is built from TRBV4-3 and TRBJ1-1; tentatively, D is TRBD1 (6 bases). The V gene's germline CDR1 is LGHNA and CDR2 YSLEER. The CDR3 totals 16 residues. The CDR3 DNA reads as TGCGCCAGCAGCCAAAACTACGGACAGCTGAAGACTGAAGCTTTCTTT. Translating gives CASSQNYGQLKTEAFF.

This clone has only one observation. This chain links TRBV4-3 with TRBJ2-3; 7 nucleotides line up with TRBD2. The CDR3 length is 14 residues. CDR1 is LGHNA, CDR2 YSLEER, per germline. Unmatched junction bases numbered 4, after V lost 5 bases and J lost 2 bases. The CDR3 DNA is TGCGCCAGCAGCTTAGCGGGTGCCACAGATACGCAGTATTTT. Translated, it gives CASSLAGATDTQYF.

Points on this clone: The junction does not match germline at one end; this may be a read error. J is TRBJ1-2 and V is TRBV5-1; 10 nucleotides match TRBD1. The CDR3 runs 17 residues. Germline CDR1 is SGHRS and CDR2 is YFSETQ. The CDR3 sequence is CASRPTGTGETMATLHF. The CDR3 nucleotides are TGCGCCAGCAGGCCGACCGGGACAGGGGAAACTATGGCTACACTTCACTTC.

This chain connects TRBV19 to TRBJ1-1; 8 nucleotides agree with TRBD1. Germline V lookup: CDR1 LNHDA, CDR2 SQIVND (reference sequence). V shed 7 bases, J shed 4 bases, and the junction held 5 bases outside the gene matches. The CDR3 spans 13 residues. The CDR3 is CASNRQGATEAFF. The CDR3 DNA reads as TGTGCCAGTAATCGGCAGGGGGCCACTGAAGCTTTCTTT.

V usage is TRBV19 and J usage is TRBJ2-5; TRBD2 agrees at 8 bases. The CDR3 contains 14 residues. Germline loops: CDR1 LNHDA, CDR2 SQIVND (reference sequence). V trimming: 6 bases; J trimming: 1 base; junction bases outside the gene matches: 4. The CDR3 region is CASSGRGFQETQYF. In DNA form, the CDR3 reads TGTGCCAGTAGCGGGAGGGGGTTCCAAGAGACCCAGTACTTC.

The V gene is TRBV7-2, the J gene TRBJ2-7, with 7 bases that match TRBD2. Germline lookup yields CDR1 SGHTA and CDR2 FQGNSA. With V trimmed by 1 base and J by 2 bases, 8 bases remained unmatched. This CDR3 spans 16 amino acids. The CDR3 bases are TGTGCCAGCAGCTTAGTGGCTAGCGGTACCCCCTACGAGCAGTACTTC. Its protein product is CASSLVASGTPYEQYF. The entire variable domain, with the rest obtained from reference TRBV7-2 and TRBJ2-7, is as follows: GAGVSQSPSNKVTEKGKDVELRCDPISGHTALYWYRQSLGQGLEFLIYFQGNSAPDKSGLPSDRFSAERTGGSVSTLTIQRTQQEDSAVYLCASSLVASGTPYEQYFGPGTRLTVT.

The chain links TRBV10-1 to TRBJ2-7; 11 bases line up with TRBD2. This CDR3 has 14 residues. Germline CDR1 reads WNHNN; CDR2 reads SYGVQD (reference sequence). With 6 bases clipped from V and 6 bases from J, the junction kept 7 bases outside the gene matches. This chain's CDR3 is CASSNGLAGGEQYF. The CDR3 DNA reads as TGCGCCAGCAGCAACGGACTAGCGGGTGGCGAGCAGTACTTC.

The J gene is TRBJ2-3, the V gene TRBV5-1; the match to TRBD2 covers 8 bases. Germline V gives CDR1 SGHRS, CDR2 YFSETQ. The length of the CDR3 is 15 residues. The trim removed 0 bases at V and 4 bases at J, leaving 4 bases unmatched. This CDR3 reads CASSLGRGGPDTQYF. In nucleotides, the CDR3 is TGCGCCAGCAGCTTGGGTCGGGGGGGCCCAGATACGCAGTATTTT.

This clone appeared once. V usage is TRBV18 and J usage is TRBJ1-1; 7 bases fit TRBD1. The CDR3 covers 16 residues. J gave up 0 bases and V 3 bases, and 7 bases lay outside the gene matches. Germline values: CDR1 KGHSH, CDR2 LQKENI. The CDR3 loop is CASSPGTVDLNTEAFF. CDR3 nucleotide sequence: TGTGCCAGCTCACCCGGGACAGTGGATCTGAACACTGAAGCTTTCTTT.

This CDR3 is CASRASAGASPQETQYF. DNA of the CDR3: TGTGCCAGCAGAGCCTCAGCGGGAGCGTCCCCTCAAGAGACCCAGTACTTC. The chain uses TRBV28 and TRBJ2-5; TRBD2 matches at 8 bases. The length of the CDR3 is 17 residues. CDR1 MDHEN and CDR2 SYDVKM come from the germline V gene. With 6 bases clipped from V and 2 bases from J, the junction kept 14 bases outside the gene matches. Together with reference TRBV28 and TRBJ2-5, the CDR3 gives the full variable domain: DVKVTQSSRYLVKRTGEKVFLECVQDMDHENMFWYRQDPGLGLRLIYFSYDVKMKEKGDIPEGYSVSREKKERFSLILESASTNQTSMYLCASRASAGASPQETQYFGPGTRLLVL.

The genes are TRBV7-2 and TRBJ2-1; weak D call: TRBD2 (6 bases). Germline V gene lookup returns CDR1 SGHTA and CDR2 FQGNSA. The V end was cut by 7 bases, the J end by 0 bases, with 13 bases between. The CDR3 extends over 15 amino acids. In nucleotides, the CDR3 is TGTGCCAGCACCCGGAGGCGGGACTCCTACAATGAGCAGTTCTTC. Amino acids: CASTRRRDSYNEQFF.

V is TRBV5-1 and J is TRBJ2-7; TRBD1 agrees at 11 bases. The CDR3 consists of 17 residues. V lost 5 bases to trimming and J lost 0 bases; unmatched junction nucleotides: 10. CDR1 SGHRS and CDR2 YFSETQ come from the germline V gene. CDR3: CASRFGQGAPSSYEQYF. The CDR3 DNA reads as TGCGCCAGCAGATTCGGACAGGGGGCTCCGAGCTCCTACGAGCAGTACTTC.

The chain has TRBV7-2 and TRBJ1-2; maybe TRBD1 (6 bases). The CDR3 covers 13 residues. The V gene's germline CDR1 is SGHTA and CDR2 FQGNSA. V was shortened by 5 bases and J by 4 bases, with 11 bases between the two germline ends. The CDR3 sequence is CASSTTGFYGYTF. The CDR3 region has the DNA TGTGCCAGCAGCACTACAGGGTTCTATGGCTACACCTTC.